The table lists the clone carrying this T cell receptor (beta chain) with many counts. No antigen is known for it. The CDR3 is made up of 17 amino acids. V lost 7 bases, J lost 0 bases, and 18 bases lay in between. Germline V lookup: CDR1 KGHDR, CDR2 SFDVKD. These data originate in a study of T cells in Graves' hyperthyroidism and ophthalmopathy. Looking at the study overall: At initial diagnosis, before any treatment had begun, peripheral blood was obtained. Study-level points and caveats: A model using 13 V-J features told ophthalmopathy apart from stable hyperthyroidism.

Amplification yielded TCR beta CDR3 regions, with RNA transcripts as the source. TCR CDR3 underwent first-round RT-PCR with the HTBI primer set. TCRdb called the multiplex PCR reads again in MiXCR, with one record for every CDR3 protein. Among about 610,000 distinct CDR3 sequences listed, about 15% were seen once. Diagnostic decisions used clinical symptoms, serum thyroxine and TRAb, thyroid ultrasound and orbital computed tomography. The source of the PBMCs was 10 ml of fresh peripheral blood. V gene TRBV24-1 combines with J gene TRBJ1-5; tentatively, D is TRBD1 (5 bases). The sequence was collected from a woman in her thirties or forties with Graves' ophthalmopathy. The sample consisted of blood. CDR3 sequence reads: CATSGTPSIYSNQPQHF. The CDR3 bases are TGTGCCACCAGCGGGACGCCCAGCATCTATAGCAATCAGCCCCAGCATTTT.